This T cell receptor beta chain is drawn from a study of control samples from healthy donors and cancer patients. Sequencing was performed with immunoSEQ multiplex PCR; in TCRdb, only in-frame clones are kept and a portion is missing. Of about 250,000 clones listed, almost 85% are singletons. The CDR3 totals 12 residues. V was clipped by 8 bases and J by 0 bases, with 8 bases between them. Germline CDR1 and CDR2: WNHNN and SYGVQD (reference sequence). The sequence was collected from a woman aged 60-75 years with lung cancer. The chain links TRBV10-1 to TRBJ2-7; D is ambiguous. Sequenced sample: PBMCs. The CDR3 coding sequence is TGCGCCAGCCCCGGGTCCTCCTACGAGCAGTACTTC. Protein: CASPGSSYEQYF.